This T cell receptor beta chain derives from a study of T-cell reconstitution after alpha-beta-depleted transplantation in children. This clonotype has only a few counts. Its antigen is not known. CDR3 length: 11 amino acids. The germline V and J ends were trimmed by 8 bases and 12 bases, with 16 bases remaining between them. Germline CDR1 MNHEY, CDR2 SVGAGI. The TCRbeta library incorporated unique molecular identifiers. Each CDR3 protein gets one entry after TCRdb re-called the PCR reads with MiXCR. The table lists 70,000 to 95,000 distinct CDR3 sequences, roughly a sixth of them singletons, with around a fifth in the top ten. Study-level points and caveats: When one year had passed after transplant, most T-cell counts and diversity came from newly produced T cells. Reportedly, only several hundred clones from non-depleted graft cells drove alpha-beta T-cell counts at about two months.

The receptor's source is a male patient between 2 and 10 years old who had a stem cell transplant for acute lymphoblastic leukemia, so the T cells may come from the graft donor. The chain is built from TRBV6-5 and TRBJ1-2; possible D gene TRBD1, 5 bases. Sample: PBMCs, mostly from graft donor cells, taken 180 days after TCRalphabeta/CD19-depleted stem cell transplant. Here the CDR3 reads CASGERGFDTF. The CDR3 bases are TGTGCCAGCGGAGAACGGGGCTTTGACACCTTC.